These 21 T cell receptor beta chains share one sample of origin, sequenced in a study of cytomegalovirus exposure and HLA in healthy donors. The study ran its PCR with 60 Vbeta and 13 Jbeta primers. Produced via immunoSEQ multiplex PCR; TCRdb's table is partial and in-frame only. The data hold about 170,000 clones, with about 88% observed a single time. The sequenced sample was PBMCs. Receptors originate from a man younger than 40 in good health and CMV-seropositive.

V and J are TRBV19 and TRBJ2-2; 11 positions agree with TRBD1. This CDR3 contains 24 residues. Trimming cost V 5 bases and J 6 bases; bases outside gene matches: 32. Germline V gives CDR1 LNHDA, CDR2 SQIVND (reference sequence). The CDR3 bases are TGTGCCAGTAGTTTGTTCCGGGACAGGGGGAGTAAGCACCAAACGGGAGGAAGGGCCGGGGAGCTGTTTTTT. It encodes CASSLFRDRGSKHQTGGRAGELFF.

The rearrangement uses TRBV5-1 and TRBJ2-2; a possible D gene is TRBD2 (5 bases). Trimming stripped 2 bases from V and 6 bases from J, with 14 bases between. The CDR3 totals 15 residues. Germline V lookup: CDR1 SGHRS, CDR2 YFSETQ. In DNA, the CDR3 is TGCGCCAGCAGCTTCGGGGATCCCCATCCCGGGGAGCTGTTTTTT. Protein sequence: CASSFGDPHPGELFF.

This chain links TRBV7-9 with TRBJ2-7; 7 bases align to TRBD1. The CDR3 covers 16 residues. From germline, CDR1 is SEHNR and CDR2 FQNEAQ (reference sequence). The V gene end was trimmed by 5 bases and the J gene end by 5 bases; junction bases not matched to a gene: 15. The CDR3 DNA sequence: TGTGCCAGCAGCCGAAATTTAGGGGGCGCAGAGAACGAGCAGTACTTC. This gives the protein CASSRNLGGAENEQYF.

This clone came up once. The chain is built from TRBV6-1 and TRBJ2-1; TRBD1 agrees at 8 bases. CDR3 length: 13 amino acids. V trimming: 5 bases; J trimming: 9 bases; junction bases outside the gene matches: 6. In germline, CDR1 is MNHNS, CDR2 SASEGT. For the CDR3, the DNA is TGTGCCAGCAGTCGGACAGGGTTCGGTGAGCAGTTCTTC. Protein: CASSRTGFGEQFF.

The CDR3 spells CASSTQRGGHSNQPQHF. For the CDR3, the DNA is TGTGCCAGTAGTACCCAGAGAGGGGGACATAGCAATCAGCCCCAGCATTTT. This chain connects TRBV19 to TRBJ1-5; D might be TRBD1 (6 bases). V lost 4 bases and J lost 0, with 16 bases in between. Germline V gene lookup returns CDR1 LNHDA and CDR2 SQIVND (reference sequence). The CDR3 loop spans 17 amino acids.

The rearrangement uses TRBV5-4 and TRBJ2-7; 11 bases line up with TRBD1. The CDR3 has 14 residues. J gave up 6 bases and V 4 bases, and 6 bases lay outside the gene matches. Germline CDR1 SGHNT, CDR2 YYREEE (reference sequence). The CDR3: CASSPGQGEIEQYV. Written as DNA, the CDR3 is TGTGCCAGCAGCCCGGGACAGGGGGAGATCGAGCAGTACGTC.

V and J are TRBV5-1 and TRBJ1-3, with 7 bases lining up with TRBD1. Germline CDR1 and CDR2: SGHRS and YFSETQ. The length of the CDR3 is 15 residues. The V and J ends lost 5 bases and 3 bases, in that order; junction bases with no gene match: 8. This CDR3 reads CASSFDGTDGNTIYF. CDR3 in DNA: TGCGCCAGCAGTTTTGACGGGACAGATGGAAACACCATATATTTT.

This chain joins TRBV13 and TRBJ2-7; 7 bases line up with TRBD1. Germline lookup yields CDR1 PRHDT and CDR2 FYEKMQ (reference sequence). V lost 7 bases and J lost 7; bases outside the gene matches: 7. This CDR3 has 12 amino acids. DNA for the CDR3: TGTGCCAGCACACAGGGGTTTAGGGAGCAGTACGTC. Translation gives CASTQGFREQYV.

The gene calls are TRBV4-1 and TRBJ2-2; 8 nucleotides line up with TRBD2. The CDR3 is 16 amino acids. The V gene's germline CDR1 is MGHRA and CDR2 YSYEKL. The trim removed 2 bases at V and 0 bases at J, leaving 2 bases unmatched. The DNA of the CDR3 is TGCGCCAGCAGCCAAACTAGCGGTACGAACACCGGGGAGCTGTTTTTT. It translates to CASSQTSGTNTGELFF.

J is TRBJ2-1 and V is TRBV5-6, with 11 bases lining up with TRBD1. V lost 3 bases to trimming and J lost 5 bases; unmatched junction nucleotides: 10. Germline V gene sequence: CDR1 SGHDT, CDR2 YYEEEE. The CDR3 is 17 residues long. CDR3 residues: CASSYRTGGSVNNEQFF. As DNA, the CDR3 is TGTGCCAGCAGCTACCGGACAGGGGGCAGTGTTAACAATGAGCAGTTCTTC.

Of note for this clone: An end of the junction differs from the germline gene, which may be a read error. The chain joins TRBV7-9 to TRBJ2-5; no definite D call. Germline CDR1 SEHNR, CDR2 FQNEAQ (reference sequence). The CDR3 length is 12 residues. In DNA form, the CDR3 reads TGTTCCAGCAGCTTCCTAGGCCTCGCCCAGTACTTC. The encoded protein is CSSSFLGLAQYF.

The chain links TRBV9 to TRBJ2-1; no clear D. Germline lookup yields CDR1 SGDLS and CDR2 YYNGEE. CDR3 size: 15 residues. V lost 0 bases to trimming and J lost 0 bases, with 7 bases between them. The CDR3, as DNA: TGTGCCAGCAGCGTAGGTCGGAGCTCCTACAATGAGCAGTTCTTC. Amino acids: CASSVGRSSYNEQFF.

The chain employs TRBV4-2 and TRBJ1-2; TRBD1 is a possible D gene (5 bases). The germline V gene encodes CDR1 LGHNA and CDR2 YNFKEQ. With 1 base removed from V and 5 bases from J, the gap between germline ends came to 8 bases. The CDR3 loop spans 13 amino acids. Written as DNA, the CDR3 is TGTGCCAGCAGCCAAGGGGGGGAATATGGCTACACCTTC. This codes for CASSQGGEYGYTF.

The CDR3 sequence: CASSEYYSNQPQHF. CDR3 bases: TGTGCCAGCAGTGAATATTATAGCAATCAGCCCCAGCATTTT. This chain joins TRBV6-1 and TRBJ1-5; D is unclear. CDR3 length: 14 amino acids. The V end was cut by 2 bases, the J end by 0 bases, with 5 bases between. The germline V gene encodes CDR1 MNHNS and CDR2 SASEGT.

The chain recombines TRBV10-3 with TRBJ2-1; 9 nucleotides align to TRBD2. The CDR3 has 15 amino acids. J lost 6 bases, V lost 4 bases, and 7 bases had no gene match. CDR1 and CDR2 from the germline V gene are ENHRY and SYGVKD. CDR3 nucleotide sequence: TGTGCCATCAGTGTCCAGCGGGAGGTCGCCAATGAGCAGTTCTTC. This translates into CAISVQREVANEQFF.

The chain links TRBV7-9 to TRBJ2-7, with 9 bases aligning to TRBD2. J was trimmed by 1 base and V by 5 bases; bases with no gene match: 3. Germline values: CDR1 SEHNR, CDR2 FQNEAQ (reference sequence). CDR3 size: 14 residues. Here the CDR3 reads CASSRTSGSYEQYF. The CDR3 DNA sequence: TGTGCCAGCAGCAGAACTAGCGGGTCCTACGAGCAGTACTTC.

CDR3 coding DNA: TGTGCCAGCAGCTTAGGGCGCCCGGAGTCCTACGAGCAGTACTTC. Residues: CASSLGRPESYEQYF. The chain combines TRBV7-2 with TRBJ2-5; D not resolved. The assigned J gene may be wrong: the sequence end matches TRBJ2-7 better. The germline V gene encodes CDR1 SGHTA and CDR2 FQGNSA. CDR3 length: 15 amino acids.

This CDR3 reads CASSLQGTAYGYTF. CDR3 DNA sequence: TGTGCCAGCAGCTTACAGGGTACCGCCTATGGCTACACCTTC. The chain is built from TRBV7-2 and TRBJ1-2; D might be TRBD1 (5 bases). V was shortened by 2 bases and J by 4 bases, with 11 bases between the two germline ends. CDR3 length: 14 residues. CDR1 and CDR2 (germline): SGHTA, FQGNSA.

By sample share, this clone is medium-sized. The genes are TRBV4-2 and TRBJ2-1; 9 bases agree with TRBD2. Per germline, CDR1 LGHNA and CDR2 YNFKEQ. The CDR3 consists of 13 residues. V dropped 3 bases and J dropped 11; count of bases not matched to a gene: 5. CDR3 sequence reads: CASSQVLAGQQFF. The CDR3 coding sequence is TGTGCCAGCAGCCAGGTTCTAGCGGGGCAGCAGTTCTTC.

V usage is TRBV5-4 and J usage is TRBJ2-2; the D is unclear. With 0 bases removed from V and 0 bases from J, the gap between germline ends came to 9 bases. CDR3 size: 16 residues. The germline gives CDR1 SGHNT, CDR2 YYREEE (reference sequence). The CDR3 DNA is TGTGCCAGCAGCTTGGGATCAGCGACGAACACCGGGGAGCTGTTTTTT. Protein sequence: CASSLGSATNTGELFF.

V and J are TRBV29-1 and TRBJ1-3, with TRBD1 identical over 8 bases. CDR1 and CDR2 (germline): SQVTM, ANQGSEA. Trimming removed 6 bases from V and 4 bases from J; junction bases left unmatched: 8. This CDR3 is 14 amino acids long. The CDR3 bases are TGCAGCGTAACTGGACAGGGCACGGGAAACACCATATATTTT. Translated, it gives CSVTGQGTGNTIYF.